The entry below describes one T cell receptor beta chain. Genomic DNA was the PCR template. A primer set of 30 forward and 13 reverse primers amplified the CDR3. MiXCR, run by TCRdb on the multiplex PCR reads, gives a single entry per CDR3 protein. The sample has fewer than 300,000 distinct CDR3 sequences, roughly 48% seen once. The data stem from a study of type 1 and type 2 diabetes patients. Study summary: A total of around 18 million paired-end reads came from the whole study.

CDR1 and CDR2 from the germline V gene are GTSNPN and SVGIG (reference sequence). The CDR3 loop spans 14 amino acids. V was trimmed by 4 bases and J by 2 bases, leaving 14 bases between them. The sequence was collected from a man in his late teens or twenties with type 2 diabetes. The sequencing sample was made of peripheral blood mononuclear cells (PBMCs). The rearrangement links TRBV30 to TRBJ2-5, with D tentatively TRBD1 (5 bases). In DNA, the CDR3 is TGTGCCTGGAACGGCAGGGCAGCTCAAGAGACCCAGTACTTC. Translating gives CAWNGRAAQETQYF.